This T cell receptor (beta chain) was identified during a study of T cell responses to AZD1222 COVID-19 vaccine. Method: immunoSEQ multiplex PCR; TCRdb's copy keeps in-frame clones and lacks some. Of approximately 120,000 clones in the sample, around 87% were seen once. V was trimmed by 0 bases and J by 5 bases, leaving 9 bases between them. CDR1 is MNHEY, CDR2 SVGAGI, per germline. The CDR3 is 14 amino acids. This chain uses TRBV6-5 with TRBJ2-3, with D possibly matching TRBD2 (6 bases). This specimen was peripheral blood, taken on day 0 of AZD1222 vaccination. This sequence was found in an adult in good health. The CDR3 DNA follows: TGTGCCAGCAGTTACTCCCCGGGAGTAGATACGCAGTATTTT. Its protein product is CASSYSPGVDTQYF.